This T cell receptor (beta chain) was recovered during a study of T-cell memory formation after mild COVID-19. Findings and caveats of the study: While clones contracting from day 15 to 85 were balanced between CD4 and CD8, later expanders leaned CD4+.

V lost 1 base and J lost 0, with 9 bases in between. CDR1 is DFQATT and CDR2 is SNEGSKA in the germline V gene (reference sequence). CDR3 length equals 14 residues. This clonotype was observed a few times. Its antigen is not known. TCRdb reprocessed the 5' RACE reads with MiXCR, giving one entry per CDR3 protein. Among roughly 180,000 distinct CDR3 sequences, about 9.9% were seen once, and the ten largest hold 3.8%. V is TRBV20-1 and J is TRBJ1-1; no clear D gene. The source material was PBMCs or a T cell subset sorted from them (not recorded which). This TCR derives from a man aged 18 to 30 who had mild COVID-19 (a few samples of this study predate the infection). Cell type and time point are not known. CDR3 in amino acids: CSARGDTLNTEAFF. The CDR3 nucleotides read TGCAGTGCTAGAGGAGACACCTTGAACACTGAAGCTTTCTTT.